This T cell receptor beta chain was identified in a study of blood T cell repertoires in COVID-19 (dated by TCRdb to 2018 to 2021). In terms of the full investigation: The collaborator samples originated in the United States, Italy and Spain and spanned the acute and convalescent phases of COVID-19. The prospective study material was composed of cDNA or gDNA derived from T cells, B-cell-depleted T cells, or PBMCs. The dataset comprised deeply sampled blood TCRbeta repertoires from subjects exposed to, actively infected with, or recovered from COVID-19. A freely available public database, intended as a resource for researchers studying the immune response to SARS-CoV-2, is where the repertoires were released. The samples were drawn from the first 160 participants of the ongoing ImmuneRACE study and from some 1,300 subjects provided by 6 global collaborators. Sample metadata almost always included a de-identified subject ID, COVID-19 status, age in years and sex. Where HLA class I and class II types were available, the types were taken from metadata supplied by the sample provider, not from assay-based typing.

What the work shows at the level of the full study, not this receptor alone: The amount of clinical and demographic metadata varied by source and participant and was provided uncurated.

Its CDR3 holds 16 amino acids, cysteine through phenylalanine. Of all the DNA, just the CDR3 is kept, 48 bases in frame from base 1. The germline V gene yields SGHRS for CDR1 and YFSETQ for CDR2. Deletion took 2 bases off V and 0 bases off J, with a span of 12 bases between the germline ends. As concerns this clone: No antigen is known for it. Per-base qualities were not stored, and no clone one base away is much larger.

Collaborating institutions collected whole blood in K2EDTA tubes following their own protocols. For TCRbeta analysis, collaborators shipped samples in one of three forms: frozen whole blood, isolated PBMCs, or DNA extracted from either of those sample types. TCRbeta CDR3 regions were amplified from genomic DNA using the immunoSEQ Assay, a bias-controlled multiplex PCR. The authors' analysis ran thus. The number of nucleated cells in each sample was estimated by amplification of reference gene primers within the assay. To quantify the absolute abundance of each unique TCRbeta CDR3 rearrangement, sequence reads were collapsed and filtered. Productive Simpson clonality was computed per sample as the square root of Simpson's diversity index over productive rearrangements. Drawn from immuneACCESS, this table holds only the in-frame rearrangements with V and J called that TCRdb kept. Clones are partly lost; checked studies trace under half to an unresolved V gene and leave the rest unexplained. V and J calls and clone size are those listed in that table; D and trimming were worked out from the DNA. The sample contains fewer than 110,000 clones, about 89% of them found a single time. 9.5% to 13% of the sample is in the top ten clones.

Recombination linked TRBV5-1 to TRBJ2-1, with the identity of the D gene unclear. Sequencing was performed on peripheral blood. The origin of this receptor is a woman aged 25-40 years with acute or convalescent COVID-19. The nucleotide sequence reads as follows: TGCGCCAGCAGCTTATCGCCGACTGACTCCTACAATGAGCAGTTCTTC. Its protein reads: CASSLSPTDSYNEQFF.